Listed below are T cell receptor beta chains from one sample, sequenced in a study of regulatory T cells in long-lasting Graves disease. TCRdb independently ran MiXCR on the multiplex PCR reads; one entry per CDR3 protein. The sample yields around 400,000 distinct CDR3 sequences, about a quarter seen once. The sequencing here drew on peripheral blood mononuclear cells (PBMCs), taken when the disease was refractory, from a patient treated with antithyroid drugs. These receptors were taken from a female donor with Graves disease. Each CDR3 is given without its conserved first and last residue.

>TRBV28
ASSLGTGES
>TRBV3-1
ASSQGRLAKNIQY
>TRBV28
ASSLGTVGGYT
>TRBV6-2/TRBV6-3
ASSYSSGTSGYEQY
>TRBV20-1
SAIAPGLPSNQPQH
>TRBV14
ASSVGQGRSYEQY
>TRBV29-1
SGRAMGHEQY
>TRBV20-1
SVLLSGRGLGPQH
>TRBV7-9
ASSPTGCETQY
>TRBV20-1
SATGQKTYNSPLH
>TRBV20-1
SARAGSSYEQY
>TRBV7-3
ASSLKAPIGELF
>TRBV20-1
SAQKADRYNEQF
>TRBV29-1
STGNTEAF
>TRBV7-9
ASSSDMISYEQY
>TRBV28
ASSLDYPSLYGYT
>TRBV20-1
SAILAGVNTGELF
>TRBV5-1
ASSLAGLSGYT
>TRBV14
ASSLTSGTYNEQF
>TRBV24-1
ATSRASYNEQF
>TRBV7-2
ASRLTSGPYNEQF
>TRBV5-1
ASSLESRYEQY
>TRBV6-1
ASSARDRDYGYT
>TRBV28
ASSFGEQY
>TRBV5-6
ASSLSAGTNYGYT
>TRBV5-1
ASGETTGNTEAF
>TRBV13
ASSNRGSQETQY
>TRBV3-1
ASSPNSGSTQY
>TRBV20-1
SAKGGASQQETQY
>TRBV20-1
SARDLMAQQTQY
>TRBV6-4
ASSDSRTGNGYT
>TRBV5-5
ASSLGPGGIDGYT
>TRBV19
ASSTSRGKTGTVKNIQY
>TRBV19
ASSTETTYEQY
>TRBV29-1
SVIPSGASGTQY
>TRBV2
ASRPDRLEQY
>TRBV29-1
SVILAGPYEQY
>TRBV18
ASSSRDGQGRQY
>TRBV20-1
STTRSEETQY
>TRBV9
ASSVTGEGQPQH
>TRBV6-5
ASSSLTVNQPQH
>TRBV20-1
SARDLGAYNSPLH
>TRBV24-1
ATSDSTGGVIETQY
>TRBV28
ASSQTPGLLNTEAF
>TRBV28
ASSVVLNSGNTIY
>TRBV2
ASSVAGDRYEQY